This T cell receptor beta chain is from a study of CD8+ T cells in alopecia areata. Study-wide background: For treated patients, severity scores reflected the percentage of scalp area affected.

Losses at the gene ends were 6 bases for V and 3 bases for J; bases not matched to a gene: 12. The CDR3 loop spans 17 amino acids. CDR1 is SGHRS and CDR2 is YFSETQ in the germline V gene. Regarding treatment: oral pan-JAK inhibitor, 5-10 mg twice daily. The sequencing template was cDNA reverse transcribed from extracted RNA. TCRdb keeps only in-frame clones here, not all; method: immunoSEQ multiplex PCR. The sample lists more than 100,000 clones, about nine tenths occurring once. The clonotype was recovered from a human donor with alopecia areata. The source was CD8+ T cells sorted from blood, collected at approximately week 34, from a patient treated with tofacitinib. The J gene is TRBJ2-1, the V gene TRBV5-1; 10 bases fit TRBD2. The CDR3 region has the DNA TGCGCCAGCAAGGGGACTAGCGTCACCCCGTTCTACAATGAGCAGTTCTTC. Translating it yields CASKGTSVTPFYNEQFF.